This TCR beta chain was found in a study of spatial heterogeneity in lung cancer. Overall study context: Fewer alpha-chain than beta-chain sequences were consistently detected.

Every individual TCR cDNA molecule carried its own unique molecular identifier, which allowed correction of PCR and sequencing errors. From the 5' RACE reads, TCRdb called clonotypes with MiXCR, one entry per CDR3 protein. The sample lists about 7,500 distinct CDR3 sequences, 15% to 20% occurring once. CDR1 and CDR2 (germline): LGHDT, YNNKEL (reference sequence). V gave up 0 bases and J gave up 6 bases, with 12 bases separating them. This CDR3 spans 15 amino acids. This clonotype came up many times. Time point reported: sample taken at primary tumor resection. Whole RNA, which was extracted from tumor, nontumor lung tissue or frozen PBMC, was sequenced without any cell sorting. Untreated early-stage non-small cell lung cancer patients, over 55 in total, were the donors.

The input for sequencing was PBMCs, taken at surgery. The genes are TRBV3-1 and TRBJ2-1; D perhaps matches TRBD2 (6 bases). This clonotype was sampled from a female donor with early-stage non-small cell lung cancer. The CDR3 nucleotides are TGTGCCAGCAGCCAAGAAGTCAGGACTACCAATGAGCAGTTCTTC. This translates into CASSQEVRTTNEQFF.